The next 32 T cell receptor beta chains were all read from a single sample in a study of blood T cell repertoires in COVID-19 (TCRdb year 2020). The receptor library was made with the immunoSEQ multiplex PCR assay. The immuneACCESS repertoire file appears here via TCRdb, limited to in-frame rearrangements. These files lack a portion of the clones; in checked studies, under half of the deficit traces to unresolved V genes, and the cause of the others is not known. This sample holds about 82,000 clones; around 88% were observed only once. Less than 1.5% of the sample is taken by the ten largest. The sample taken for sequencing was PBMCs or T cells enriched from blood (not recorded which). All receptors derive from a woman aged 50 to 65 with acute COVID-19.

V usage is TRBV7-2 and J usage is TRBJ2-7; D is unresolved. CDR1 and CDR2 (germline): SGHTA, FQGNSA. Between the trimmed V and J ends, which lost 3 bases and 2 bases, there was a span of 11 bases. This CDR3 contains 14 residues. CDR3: CASSFGVGTYEQYF. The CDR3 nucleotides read TGTGCCAGCAGCTTTGGAGTCGGAACCTACGAGCAGTACTTC.

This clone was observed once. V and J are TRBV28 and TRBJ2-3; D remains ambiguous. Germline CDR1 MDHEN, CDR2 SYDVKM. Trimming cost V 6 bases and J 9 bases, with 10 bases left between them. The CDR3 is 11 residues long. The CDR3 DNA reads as TGTGCCAGCAGCACTCCGAGCACGCAGTATTTT. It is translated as CASSTPSTQYF.

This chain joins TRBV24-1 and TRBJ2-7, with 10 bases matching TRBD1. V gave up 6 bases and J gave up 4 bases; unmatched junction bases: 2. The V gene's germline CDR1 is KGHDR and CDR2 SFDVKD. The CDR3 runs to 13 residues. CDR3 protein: CATSRTGGYEQYF. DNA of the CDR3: TGTGCCACCAGTAGGACAGGGGGTTACGAGCAGTACTTC.

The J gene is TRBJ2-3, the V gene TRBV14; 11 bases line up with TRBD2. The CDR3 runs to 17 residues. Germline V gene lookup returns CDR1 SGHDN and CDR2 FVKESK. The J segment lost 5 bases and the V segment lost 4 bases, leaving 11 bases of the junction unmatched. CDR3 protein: CASSPPGLAVPQDTQYF. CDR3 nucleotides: TGTGCCAGCAGCCCACCGGGACTAGCGGTCCCACAAGATACGCAGTATTTT.

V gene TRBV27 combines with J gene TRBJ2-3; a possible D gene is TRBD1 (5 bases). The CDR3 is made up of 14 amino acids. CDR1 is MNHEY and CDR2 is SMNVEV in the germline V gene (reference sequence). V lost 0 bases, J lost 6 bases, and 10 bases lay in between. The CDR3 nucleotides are TGTGCCAGCAGTTTATCGGGGCTGTCGGATACGCAGTATTTT. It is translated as CASSLSGLSDTQYF.

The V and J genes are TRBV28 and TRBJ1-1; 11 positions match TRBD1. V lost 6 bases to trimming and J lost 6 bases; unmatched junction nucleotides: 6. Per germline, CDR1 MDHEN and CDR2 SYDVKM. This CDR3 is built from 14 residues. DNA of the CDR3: TGTGCCAGCAGATCGGGACAGGGGGACCCTGAAGCTTTCTTT. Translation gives CASRSGQGDPEAFF.

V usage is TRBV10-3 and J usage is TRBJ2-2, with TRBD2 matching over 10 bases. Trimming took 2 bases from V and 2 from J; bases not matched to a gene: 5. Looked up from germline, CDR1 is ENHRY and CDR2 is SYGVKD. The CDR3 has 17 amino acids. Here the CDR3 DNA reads TGTGCCATCAGTGAGCCGGGACTAGCGAAAAACACCGGGGAGCTGTTTTTT. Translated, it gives CAISEPGLAKNTGELFF.

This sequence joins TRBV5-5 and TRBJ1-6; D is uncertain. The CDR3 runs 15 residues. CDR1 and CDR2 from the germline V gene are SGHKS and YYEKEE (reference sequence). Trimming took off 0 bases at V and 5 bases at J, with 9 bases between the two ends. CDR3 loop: CASSLGLQDNSPLHF. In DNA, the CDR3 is TGTGCCAGCAGCTTGGGGTTGCAGGATAATTCACCCCTCCACTTT.

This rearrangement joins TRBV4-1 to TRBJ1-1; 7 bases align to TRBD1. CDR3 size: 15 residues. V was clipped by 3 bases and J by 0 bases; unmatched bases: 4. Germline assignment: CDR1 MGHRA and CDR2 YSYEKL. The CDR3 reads CASSQPGQLNTEAFF. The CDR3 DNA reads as TGCGCCAGCAGCCAGCCGGGACAGTTGAACACTGAAGCTTTCTTT.

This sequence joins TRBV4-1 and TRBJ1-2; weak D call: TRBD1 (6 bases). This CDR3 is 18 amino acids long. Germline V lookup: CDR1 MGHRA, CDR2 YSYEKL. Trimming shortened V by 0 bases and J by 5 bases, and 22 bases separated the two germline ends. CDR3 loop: CASSQDPFGQGRDYGYTF. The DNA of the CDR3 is TGCGCCAGCAGCCAAGATCCATTCGGCCAGGGGAGGGATTATGGCTACACCTTC.

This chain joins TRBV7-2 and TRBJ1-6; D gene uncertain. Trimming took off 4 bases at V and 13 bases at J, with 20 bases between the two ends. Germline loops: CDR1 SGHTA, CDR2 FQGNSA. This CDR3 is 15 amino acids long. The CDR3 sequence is CASSSKPGMPAPLHF. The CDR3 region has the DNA TGTGCCAGCAGCTCTAAACCGGGAATGCCTGCGCCCCTCCACTTT. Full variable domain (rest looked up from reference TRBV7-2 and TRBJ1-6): GAGVSQSPSNKVTEKGKDVELRCDPISGHTALYWYRQSLGQGLEFLIYFQGNSAPDKSGLPSDRFSAERTGGSVSTLTIQRTQQEDSAVYLCASSSKPGMPAPLHFGNGTRLTVT.

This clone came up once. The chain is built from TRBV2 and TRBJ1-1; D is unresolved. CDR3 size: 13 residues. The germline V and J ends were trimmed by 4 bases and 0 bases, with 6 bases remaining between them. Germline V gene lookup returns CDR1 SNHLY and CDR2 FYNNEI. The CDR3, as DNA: TGTGCCAGCAGTGGACAATTGAACACTGAAGCTTTCTTT. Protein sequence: CASSGQLNTEAFF.

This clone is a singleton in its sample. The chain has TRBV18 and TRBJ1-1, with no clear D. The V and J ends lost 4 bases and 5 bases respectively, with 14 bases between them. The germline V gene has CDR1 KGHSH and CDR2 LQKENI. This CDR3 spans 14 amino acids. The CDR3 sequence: CASSLTETRTEAFF. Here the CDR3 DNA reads TGTGCCAGCTCACTAACGGAGACCCGGACTGAAGCTTTCTTT.

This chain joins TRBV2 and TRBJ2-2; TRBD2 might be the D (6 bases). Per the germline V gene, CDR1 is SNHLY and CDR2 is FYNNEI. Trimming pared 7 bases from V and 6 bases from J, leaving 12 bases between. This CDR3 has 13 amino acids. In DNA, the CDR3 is TGTGCCAGCACCCCCGGGAGCGCCGGGGAGCTGTTTTTT. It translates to CASTPGSAGELFF.

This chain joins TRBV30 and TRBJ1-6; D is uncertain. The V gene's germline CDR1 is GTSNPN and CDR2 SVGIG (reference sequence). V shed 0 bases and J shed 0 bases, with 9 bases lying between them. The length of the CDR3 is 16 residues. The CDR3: CAWSVLSPSYNSPLHF. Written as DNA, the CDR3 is TGTGCCTGGAGTGTATTGAGCCCCTCCTATAATTCACCCCTCCACTTT.

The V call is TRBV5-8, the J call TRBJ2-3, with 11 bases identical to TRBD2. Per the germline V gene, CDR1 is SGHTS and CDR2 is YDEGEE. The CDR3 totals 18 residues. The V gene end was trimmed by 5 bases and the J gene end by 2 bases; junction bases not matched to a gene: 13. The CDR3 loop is CASSNGAGTSGFTDTQYF. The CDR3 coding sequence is TGTGCCAGCAGTAATGGCGCCGGGACTAGCGGTTTCACAGATACGCAGTATTTT.

CDR3 DNA sequence: TGTGCCAGCACCTCCGACAGAAATTATGGCTACACCTTC. It yields the protein CASTSDRNYGYTF. The chain combines TRBV2 with TRBJ1-2, with D possibly TRBD1 on 5 matching bases. Germline CDR1 reads SNHLY; CDR2 reads FYNNEI. The CDR3 sequence is 13 residues long. Deletions cut 7 bases from V and 5 bases from J, with 14 bases between.

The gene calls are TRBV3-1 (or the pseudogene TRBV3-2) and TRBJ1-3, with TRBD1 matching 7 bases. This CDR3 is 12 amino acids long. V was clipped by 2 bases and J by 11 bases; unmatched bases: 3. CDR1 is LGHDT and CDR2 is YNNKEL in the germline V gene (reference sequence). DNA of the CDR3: TGTGCCAGCAGCCAAATGGACAGGTCCATATATTTT. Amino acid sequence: CASSQMDRSIYF.

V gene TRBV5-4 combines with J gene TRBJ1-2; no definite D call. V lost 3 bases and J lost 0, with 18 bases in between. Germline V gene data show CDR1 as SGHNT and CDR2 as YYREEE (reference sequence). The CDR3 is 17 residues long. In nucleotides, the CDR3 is TGTGCCAGCAGCTACCAAGTCGGGGTACTAGCTAACTATGGCTACACCTTC. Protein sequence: CASSYQVGVLANYGYTF.

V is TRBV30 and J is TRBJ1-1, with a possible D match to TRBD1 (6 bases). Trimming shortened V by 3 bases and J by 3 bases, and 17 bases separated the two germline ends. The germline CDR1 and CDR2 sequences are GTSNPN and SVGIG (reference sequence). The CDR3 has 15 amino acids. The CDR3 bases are TGTGCCTGGAGCCCAGGGGCAGGGTGGGACACTGAAGCTTTCTTT. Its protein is CAWSPGAGWDTEAFF.

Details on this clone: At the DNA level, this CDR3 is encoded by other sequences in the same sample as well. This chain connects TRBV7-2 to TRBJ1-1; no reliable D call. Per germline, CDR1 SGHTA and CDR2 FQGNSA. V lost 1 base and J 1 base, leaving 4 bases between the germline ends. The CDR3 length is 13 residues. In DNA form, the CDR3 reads TGTGCCAGCAGCTTAGGGAGGAACACTGAAGCTTTCTTT. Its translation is CASSLGRNTEAFF.

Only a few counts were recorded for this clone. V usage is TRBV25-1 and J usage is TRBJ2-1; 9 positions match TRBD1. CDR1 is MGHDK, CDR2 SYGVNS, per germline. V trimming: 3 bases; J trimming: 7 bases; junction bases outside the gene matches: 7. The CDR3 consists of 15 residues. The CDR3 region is CASSETGGHGNEQFF. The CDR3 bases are TGTGCCAGCAGTGAGACAGGGGGGCATGGGAATGAGCAGTTCTTC.

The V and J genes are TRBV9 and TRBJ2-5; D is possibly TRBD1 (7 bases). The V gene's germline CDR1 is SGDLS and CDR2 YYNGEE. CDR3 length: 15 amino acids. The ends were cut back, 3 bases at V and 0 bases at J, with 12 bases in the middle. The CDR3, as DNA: TGTGCCAGCAGCGATTCAGGGGGGAACCAAGAGACCCAGTACTTC. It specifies CASSDSGGNQETQYF.

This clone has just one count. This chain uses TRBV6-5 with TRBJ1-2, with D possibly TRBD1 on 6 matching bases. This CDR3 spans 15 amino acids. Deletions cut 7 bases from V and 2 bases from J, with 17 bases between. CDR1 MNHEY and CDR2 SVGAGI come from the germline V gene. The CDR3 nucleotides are TGTGCCAGCAACTTACCGGGACACCCCAACTATGGCTACACCTTC. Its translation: CASNLPGHPNYGYTF.

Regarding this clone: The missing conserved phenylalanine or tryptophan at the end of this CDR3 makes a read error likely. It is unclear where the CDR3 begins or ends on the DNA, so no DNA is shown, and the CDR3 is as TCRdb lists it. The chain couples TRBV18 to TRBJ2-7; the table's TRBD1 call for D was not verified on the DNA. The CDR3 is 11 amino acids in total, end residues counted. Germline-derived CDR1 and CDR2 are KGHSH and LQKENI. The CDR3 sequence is CASSLDSDFCL.

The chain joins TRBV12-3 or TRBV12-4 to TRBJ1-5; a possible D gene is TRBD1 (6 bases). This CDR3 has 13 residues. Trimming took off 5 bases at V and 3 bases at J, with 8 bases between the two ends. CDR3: CASSPGDNQPQHF. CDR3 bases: TGTGCCAGCAGTCCAGGGGACAATCAGCCCCAGCATTTT.

Here the CDR3 reads CASSQYGQAQYNEQFF. Written as DNA, the CDR3 is TGTGCCAGCAGCCAATATGGACAGGCCCAATACAATGAGCAGTTCTTC. The V and J genes are TRBV3-1 (or the pseudogene TRBV3-2) and TRBJ2-1; 7 bases map to TRBD1. V trimming: 2 bases; J trimming: 4 bases; junction bases outside the gene matches: 8. In germline, CDR1 is LGHDT, CDR2 YNNKEL (reference sequence). This CDR3 is 16 amino acids long.

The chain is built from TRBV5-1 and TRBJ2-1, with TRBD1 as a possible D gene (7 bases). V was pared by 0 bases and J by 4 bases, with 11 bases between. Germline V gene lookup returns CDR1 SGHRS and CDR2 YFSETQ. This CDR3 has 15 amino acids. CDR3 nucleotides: TGCGCCAGCAGCTTGGCCGGGGGACAGTACAATGAGCAGTTCTTC. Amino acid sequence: CASSLAGGQYNEQFF.

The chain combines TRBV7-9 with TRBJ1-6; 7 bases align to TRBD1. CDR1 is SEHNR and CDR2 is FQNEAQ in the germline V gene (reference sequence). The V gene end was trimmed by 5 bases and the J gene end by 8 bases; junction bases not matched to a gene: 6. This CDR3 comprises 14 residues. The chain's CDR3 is CASSGDSLYSPLHF. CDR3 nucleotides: TGTGCCAGCAGCGGGGACAGTCTCTATTCACCCCTCCACTTT.

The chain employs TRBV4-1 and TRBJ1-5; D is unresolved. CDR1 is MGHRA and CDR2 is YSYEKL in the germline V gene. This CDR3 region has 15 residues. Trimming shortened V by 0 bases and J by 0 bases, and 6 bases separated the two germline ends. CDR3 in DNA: TGCGCCAGCAGCCAAGATCCCATTAGCAATCAGCCCCAGCATTTT. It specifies CASSQDPISNQPQHF.

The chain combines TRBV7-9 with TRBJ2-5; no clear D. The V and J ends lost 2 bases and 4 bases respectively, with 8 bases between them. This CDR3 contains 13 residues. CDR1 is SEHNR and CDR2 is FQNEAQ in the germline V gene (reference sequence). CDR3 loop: CASSLTMRETQYF. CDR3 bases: TGTGCCAGCAGCTTAACGATGAGAGAGACCCAGTACTTC.

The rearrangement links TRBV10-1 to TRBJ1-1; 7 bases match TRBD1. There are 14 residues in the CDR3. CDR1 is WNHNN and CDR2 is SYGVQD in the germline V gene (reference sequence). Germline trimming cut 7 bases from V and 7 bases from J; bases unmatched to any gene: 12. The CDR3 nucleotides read TGCGCCAGCACGACTTCAGGGGGAAGTGGTGAAGCTTTCTTT. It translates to CASTTSGGSGEAFF.